These 22 T cell receptor beta chains came from one sample sequenced in a study of shared clonotypes between healthy human individuals. Clones were sequenced by immunoSEQ multiplex PCR, and TCRdb holds only the in-frame ones, with some missing. Found here are roughly 1,800,000 clones, around 96% of them singletons; the top ten hold approximately 1%. The naive CD8 population came from CD45RO-negative cells selected for CCR7, without terminally differentiated effector memory CD45RA+ cells. Sequenced input: naive CD8+ T cells sorted from blood. These TCRs come from a man between 18 and 29 years old in good health.

The chain has TRBV28 and TRBJ2-3, with 10 nucleotides matching TRBD2. This CDR3 is built from 17 residues. CDR1 MDHEN and CDR2 SYDVKM come from the germline V gene. Trimming at V came to 5 bases and at J to 4 bases, leaving 12 bases not matched to a gene. The CDR3 coding sequence is TGTGCCAGCAGTCCGGGACTAGCGTTGGGGTGGGCAGATACGCAGTATTTT. Protein product: CASSPGLALGWADTQYF.

The chain links TRBV6-5 to TRBJ1-2; 9 nucleotides agree with TRBD1. V was pared by 7 bases and J by 8 bases, with 8 bases of the junction left unmatched. The length of the CDR3 is 13 residues. CDR1 MNHEY and CDR2 SVGAGI come from the germline V gene. CDR3: CASTTGQGMGYTF. In DNA, the CDR3 is TGTGCCAGCACCACCGGACAGGGGATGGGCTACACCTTC.

This clone was counted a single time. Other DNA variants within this sample encode the same CDR3. This chain connects TRBV5-1 to TRBJ2-7; D unclear. The CDR3 covers 14 residues. CDR1 is SGHRS and CDR2 is YFSETQ in the germline V gene. Trimming took 1 base from V and 2 from J, leaving 10 bases between them. The CDR3 DNA follows: TGCGCCAGCAGCTTGTACGGCGGACCCTACGAGCAGTACTTC. Amino acids: CASSLYGGPYEQYF.

This clone was detected only a few times. The gene calls are TRBV7-9 and TRBJ1-5, with D uncertain. Trimming left V 4 bases short and J 0 bases short, with 13 bases between. Germline CDR1 and CDR2: SEHNR and FQNEAQ (reference sequence). This CDR3 region has 16 residues. CDR3 nucleotide sequence: TGTGCCAGCAGCTCAGACACGGGTTATAGCAATCAGCCCCAGCATTTT. It codes for CASSSDTGYSNQPQHF.

V and J are TRBV19 and TRBJ1-1; the D gene is possibly TRBD1 (5 bases). In germline, CDR1 is LNHDA, CDR2 SQIVND (reference sequence). This CDR3 region has 14 residues. The V end lost 5 bases, the J end lost 0 bases, and 10 bases lay between the germline ends. The CDR3 spells CASSPRDLNTEAFF. The CDR3 nucleotides read TGTGCCAGTAGTCCCAGGGACTTGAACACTGAAGCTTTCTTT.

J is TRBJ1-5 and V is TRBV6-5; D not resolved. The CDR3 spans 13 residues. V lost 5 bases to trimming and J lost 3 bases, with 8 bases between them. Germline CDR1 MNHEY, CDR2 SVGAGI. CDR3 loop: CASSPQNNQPQHF. For the CDR3, the DNA is TGTGCCAGCAGTCCTCAGAACAATCAGCCCCAGCATTTT.

This chain uses TRBV30 with TRBJ2-1; D remains unclear. This CDR3 contains 12 residues. Trimming shortened V by 5 bases and J by 3 bases, and 8 bases separated the two germline ends. Germline V gene lookup returns CDR1 GTSNPN and CDR2 SVGIG (reference sequence). CDR3 in amino acids: CAWQTGYNEQFF. DNA for the CDR3: TGTGCCTGGCAGACTGGCTACAATGAGCAGTTCTTC.

This clone was found once. The genes are TRBV6-1 and TRBJ1-5; D gene unclear. Trimming shortened V by 0 bases and J by 1 base, and 4 bases separated the two germline ends. The CDR3 loop spans 14 amino acids. The germline gives CDR1 MNHNS, CDR2 SASEGT. In nucleotides, the CDR3 is TGTGCCAGCAGTGAAGCAGGGAGCAATCAGCCCCAGCATTTT. Translating it yields CASSEAGSNQPQHF.

The V and J genes are TRBV4-1 and TRBJ2-7, with 7 nucleotides matching TRBD1. V gave up 0 bases and J gave up 2 bases; unmatched junction bases: 4. The CDR3 spans 15 residues. Germline CDR1 MGHRA, CDR2 YSYEKL. CDR3 residues: CASSQESQGAYEQYF. The CDR3 DNA sequence: TGCGCCAGCAGCCAAGAGTCGCAGGGGGCCTACGAGCAGTACTTC.

J is TRBJ2-7 and V is TRBV7-2; D gene uncertain. This CDR3 region has 14 residues. The ends were cut back, 1 base at V and 1 base at J, with 8 bases in the middle. Germline assignment: CDR1 SGHTA and CDR2 FQGNSA. CDR3 in amino acids: CASSLEGTSYEQYF. DNA of the CDR3: TGTGCCAGCAGCTTAGAGGGCACTTCCTACGAGCAGTACTTC.

This clone was recorded only once. The J gene is TRBJ2-5, the V gene TRBV11-2; D is possibly TRBD1 (6 bases). Trimming removed 0 bases at V and 2 bases at J, with 10 bases between. The CDR3 has 15 amino acids. CDR1 SGHAT and CDR2 FQNNGV come from the germline V gene. CDR3 sequence: CASSLDPQGQETQYF. CDR3 nucleotide sequence: TGTGCCAGCAGCTTAGATCCCCAGGGGCAAGAGACCCAGTACTTC.

The chain carries TRBV6-1 and TRBJ2-3, with 15 positions matching TRBD2. The V gene end was trimmed by 3 bases and the J gene end by 0 bases; junction bases not matched to a gene: 7. Per the germline V gene, CDR1 is MNHNS and CDR2 is SASEGT. This CDR3 is built from 19 residues. The CDR3 loop reads CASSEGLAGGHPSTDTQYF. The CDR3 DNA sequence: TGTGCCAGCAGTGAGGGACTAGCGGGGGGTCACCCTAGCACAGATACGCAGTATTTT.

This chain links TRBV4-1 with TRBJ2-2; D is tentatively TRBD1 or TRBD2 (5 bases each). Germline V gives CDR1 MGHRA, CDR2 YSYEKL. The V end was cut by 0 bases, the J end by 5 bases, with 16 bases between. The length of the CDR3 is 17 residues. CDR3 coding DNA: TGCGCCAGCAGCCAAGATCTTGGTAGCTGGGGGACCGGGGAGCTGTTTTTT. Residues: CASSQDLGSWGTGELFF.

This sequence joins TRBV11-2 and TRBJ1-1, with D perhaps TRBD1 (6 bases). V was cut by 0 bases and J by 7 bases, with 9 bases left in between. This CDR3 has 13 amino acids. In germline, CDR1 is SGHAT, CDR2 FQNNGV. CDR3 in amino acids: CASSLEGHLEAFF. CDR3 nucleotides: TGTGCCAGCAGCTTAGAGGGACATCTTGAAGCTTTCTTT.

The chain joins TRBV19 to TRBJ2-1; TRBD2 matches 14 bases. The V gene end was trimmed by 0 bases and the J gene end by 8 bases; junction bases not matched to a gene: 3. CDR3 length equals 16 residues. The germline gives CDR1 LNHDA, CDR2 SQIVND (reference sequence). The CDR3 spells CASSIDLGLAGDEQFF. The CDR3 DNA follows: TGTGCCAGTAGTATAGACCTGGGACTAGCGGGAGATGAGCAGTTCTTC.

The CDR3, as DNA: TGTGCCAGCTCTGGCCCCTCCTACGAGCAGTACTTC. Amino acids: CASSGPSYEQYF. The rearrangement links TRBV13 to TRBJ2-7; D gene unclear. In germline, CDR1 is PRHDT, CDR2 FYEKMQ (reference sequence). The CDR3 consists of 12 residues. Trimming took off 8 bases at V and 0 bases at J, with 8 bases between the two ends.

The chain combines TRBV27 with TRBJ2-1, with a possible D match to TRBD2 (6 bases). The CDR3 sequence is 12 residues long. The germline V gene encodes CDR1 MNHEY and CDR2 SMNVEV (reference sequence). V lost 5 bases to trimming and J lost 12 bases, with 14 bases between them. The CDR3 DNA is TGTGCCAGCAGTATCCTCGGGAGTGGGCAGTTCTTC. Protein sequence: CASSILGSGQFF.

The chain links TRBV15 to TRBJ2-7, with D uncertain. Germline V lookup: CDR1 LNHNV, CDR2 YYDKDF (reference sequence). With 0 bases removed from V and 4 bases from J, the gap between germline ends came to 7 bases. CDR3 length: 13 residues. CDR3 nucleotides: TGTGCCACCAGCAGAGAGTACTCTTACGAGCAGTACTTC. Amino acids: CATSREYSYEQYF.

The gene calls are TRBV10-2 and TRBJ2-2; D tentatively fits TRBD1 or TRBD2 (5 bases each). Deletions cut 1 base from V and 7 bases from J, with 13 bases between. The V gene's germline CDR1 is WSHSY and CDR2 SAAADI. CDR3 size: 15 residues. The CDR3 sequence: CASSEFYGDHGELFF. The CDR3 coding sequence is TGCGCCAGCAGTGAGTTTTATGGGGACCACGGGGAGCTGTTTTTT.

This rearrangement joins TRBV7-9 to TRBJ2-7; 10 positions agree with TRBD1. CDR1 and CDR2 from the germline V gene are SEHNR and FQNEAQ (reference sequence). V dropped 7 bases and J dropped 1; count of bases not matched to a gene: 10. This CDR3 comprises 16 residues. The CDR3 coding sequence is TGTGCCAGCACCCAGCTCCCGGGACAGGGGTCCTACGAGCAGTACTTC. It is translated as CASTQLPGQGSYEQYF.

V and J are TRBV7-9 and TRBJ2-5; D unresolved. Germline lookup yields CDR1 SEHNR and CDR2 FQNEAQ (reference sequence). The length of the CDR3 is 14 residues. Trimming removed 7 bases from V and 1 base from J, with 13 bases in between. As DNA, the CDR3 is TGTGCCAGCATCCTTAGTTACAGCCAAGAGACCCAGTACTTC. Translation gives CASILSYSQETQYF.

The V gene is TRBV12-5, the J gene TRBJ2-1, with D unclear. The germline V gene has CDR1 LGHNT and CDR2 FRNRAP. Trimming shortened V by 2 bases and J by 10 bases, and 12 bases separated the two germline ends. CDR3 length: 13 residues. The CDR3 loop is CASGLSASREQFF. In DNA form, the CDR3 reads TGTGCTAGTGGTTTGTCAGCCTCGCGGGAGCAGTTCTTC.